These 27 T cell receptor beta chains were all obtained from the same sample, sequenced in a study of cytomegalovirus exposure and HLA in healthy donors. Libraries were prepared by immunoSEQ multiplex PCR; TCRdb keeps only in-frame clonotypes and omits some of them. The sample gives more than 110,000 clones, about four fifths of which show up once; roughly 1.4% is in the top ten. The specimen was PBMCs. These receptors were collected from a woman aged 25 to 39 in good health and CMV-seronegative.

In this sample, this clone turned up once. The CDR3 coding sequence is TGTGCCAGCAGCCCCGGTCAGGGGCGTATTGACGAGCAGTACTTC. Translating it yields CASSPGQGRIDEQYF. J is TRBJ2-7 and V is TRBV7-9; perhaps TRBD1 as D (6 bases). This CDR3 has 15 amino acids. CDR1 is SEHNR and CDR2 is FQNEAQ in the germline V gene (reference sequence). V was cut by 5 bases and J by 5 bases, with 19 bases left in between.

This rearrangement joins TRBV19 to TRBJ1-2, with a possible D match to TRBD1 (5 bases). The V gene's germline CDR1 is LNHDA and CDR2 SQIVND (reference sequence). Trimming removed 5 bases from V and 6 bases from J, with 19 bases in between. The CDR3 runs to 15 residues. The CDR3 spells CASSGETVGSDGYTF. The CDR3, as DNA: TGTGCCAGTAGTGGCGAGACAGTAGGGTCTGATGGCTACACCTTC.

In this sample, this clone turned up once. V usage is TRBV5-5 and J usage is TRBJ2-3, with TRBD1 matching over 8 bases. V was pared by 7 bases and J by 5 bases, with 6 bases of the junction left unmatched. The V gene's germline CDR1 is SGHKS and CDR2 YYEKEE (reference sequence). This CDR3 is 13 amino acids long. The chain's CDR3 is CASADDRGDTQYF. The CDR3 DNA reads TGTGCCAGCGCGGACGACAGGGGAGATACGCAGTATTTT.

The CDR3, as DNA: TGTGCCAGCAGCAGGGACAGGGGGCAAGAGACCCAGTACTTC. Translation: CASSRDRGQETQYF. The genes are TRBV2 and TRBJ2-5; 11 nucleotides line up with TRBD1. The CDR3 loop spans 14 amino acids. Per germline, CDR1 SNHLY and CDR2 FYNNEI. V dropped 6 bases and J dropped 2; count of bases not matched to a gene: 2.

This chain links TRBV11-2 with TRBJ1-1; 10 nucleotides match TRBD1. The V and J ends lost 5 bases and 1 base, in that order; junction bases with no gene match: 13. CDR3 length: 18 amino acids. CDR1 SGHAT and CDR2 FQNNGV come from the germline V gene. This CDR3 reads CASSLRQGASGSNTEAFF. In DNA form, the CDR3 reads TGTGCCAGCAGCCTACGACAGGGGGCGTCGGGATCGAACACTGAAGCTTTCTTT.

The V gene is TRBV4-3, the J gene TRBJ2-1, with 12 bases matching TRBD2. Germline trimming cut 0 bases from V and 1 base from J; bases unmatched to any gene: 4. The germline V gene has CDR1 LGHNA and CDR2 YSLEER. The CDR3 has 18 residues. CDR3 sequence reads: CASSQDPSGGGSYNEQFF. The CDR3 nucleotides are TGCGCCAGCAGCCAAGATCCTAGCGGGGGGGGTTCCTACAATGAGCAGTTCTTC.

The DNA of the CDR3 is TGTGCCAGCAGCCAAGTCCAGGGTTCGCTTAATTCACCCCTCCACTTT. This sequence encodes CASSQVQGSLNSPLHF. This rearrangement joins TRBV4-2 to TRBJ1-6, with D tentatively TRBD1 (5 bases). V lost 1 base and J 6 bases, leaving 13 bases between the germline ends. Germline-derived CDR1 and CDR2 are LGHNA and YNFKEQ. The CDR3 extends over 16 amino acids.

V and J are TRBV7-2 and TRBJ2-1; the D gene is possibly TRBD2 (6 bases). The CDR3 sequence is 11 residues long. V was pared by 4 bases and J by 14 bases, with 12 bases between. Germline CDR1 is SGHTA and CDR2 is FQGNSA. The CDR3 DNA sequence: TGTGCCAGCAGCTCGGGACTTCAGGAGTTCTTC. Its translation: CASSSGLQEFF.

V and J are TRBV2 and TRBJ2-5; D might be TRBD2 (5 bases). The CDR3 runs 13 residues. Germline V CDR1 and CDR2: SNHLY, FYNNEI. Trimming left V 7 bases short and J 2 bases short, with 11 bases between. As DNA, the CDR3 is TGTGCCAGCAACTACGGGATGCAAGAGACCCAGTACTTC. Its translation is CASNYGMQETQYF.

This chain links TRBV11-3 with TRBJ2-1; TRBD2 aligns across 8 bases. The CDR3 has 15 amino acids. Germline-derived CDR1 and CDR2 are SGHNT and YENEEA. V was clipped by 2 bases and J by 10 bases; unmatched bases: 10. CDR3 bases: TGTGCCAGCAGCTTATACGGGAGGGTGGAAGACGAGCAGTTCTTC. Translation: CASSLYGRVEDEQFF. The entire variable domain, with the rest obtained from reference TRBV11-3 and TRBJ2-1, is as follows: EAGVVQSPRYKIIEKKQPVAFWCNPISGHNTLYWYLQNLGQGPELLIRYENEEAVDDSQLPKDRFSAERLKGVDSTLKIQPAELGDSAVYLCASSLYGRVEDEQFFGPGTRLTVL.

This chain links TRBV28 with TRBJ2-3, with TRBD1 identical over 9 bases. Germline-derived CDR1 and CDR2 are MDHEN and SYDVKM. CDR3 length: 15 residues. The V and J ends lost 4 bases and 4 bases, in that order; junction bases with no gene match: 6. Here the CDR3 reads CASSWDRAGADTQYF. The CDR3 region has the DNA TGTGCCAGCAGTTGGGACAGGGCCGGCGCAGATACGCAGTATTTT. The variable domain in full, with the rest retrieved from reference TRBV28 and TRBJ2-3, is DVKVTQSSRYLVKRTGEKVFLECVQDMDHENMFWYRQDPGLGLRLIYFSYDVKMKEKGDIPEGYSVSREKKERFSLILESASTNQTSMYLCASSWDRAGADTQYFGPGTRLTVL.

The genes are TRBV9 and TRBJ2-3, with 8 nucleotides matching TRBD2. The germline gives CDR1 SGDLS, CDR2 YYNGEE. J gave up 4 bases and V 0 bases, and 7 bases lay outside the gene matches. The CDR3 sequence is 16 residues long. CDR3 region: CASSVGRGGQPDTQYF. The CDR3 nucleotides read TGTGCCAGCAGCGTAGGACGGGGGGGCCAACCAGATACGCAGTATTTT. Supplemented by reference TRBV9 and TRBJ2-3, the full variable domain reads DSGVTQTPKHLITATGQRVTLRCSPRSGDLSVYWYQQSLDQGLQFLIQYYNGEERAKGNILERFSAQQFPDLHSELNLSSLELGDSALYFCASSVGRGGQPDTQYFGPGTRLTVL.

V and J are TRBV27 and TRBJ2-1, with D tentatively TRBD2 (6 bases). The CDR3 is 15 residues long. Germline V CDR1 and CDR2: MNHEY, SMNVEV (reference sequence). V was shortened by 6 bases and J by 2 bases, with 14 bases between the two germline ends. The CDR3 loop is CASRGLDKTYNEQFF. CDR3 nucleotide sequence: TGTGCCAGCAGGGGACTCGACAAGACCTACAATGAGCAGTTCTTC.

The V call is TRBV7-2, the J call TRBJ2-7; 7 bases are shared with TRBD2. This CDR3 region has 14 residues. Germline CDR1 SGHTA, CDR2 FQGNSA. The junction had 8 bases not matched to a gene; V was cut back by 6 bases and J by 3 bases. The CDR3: CASRGGGGLYEQYF. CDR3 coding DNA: TGTGCCAGCAGAGGTGGCGGGGGACTCTACGAGCAGTACTTC.

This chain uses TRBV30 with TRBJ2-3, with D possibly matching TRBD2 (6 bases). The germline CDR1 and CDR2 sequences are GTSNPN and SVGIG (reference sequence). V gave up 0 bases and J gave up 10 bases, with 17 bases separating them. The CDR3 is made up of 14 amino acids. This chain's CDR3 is CAWSVRGRRGAQYF. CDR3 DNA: TGTGCCTGGAGTGTACGGGGACGGCGGGGTGCGCAGTATTTT.

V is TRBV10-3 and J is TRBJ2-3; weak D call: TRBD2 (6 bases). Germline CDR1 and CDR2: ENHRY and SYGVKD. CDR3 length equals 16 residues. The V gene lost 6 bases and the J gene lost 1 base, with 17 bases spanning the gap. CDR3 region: CAISSPGLKGTDTQYF. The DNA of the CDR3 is TGTGCCATCAGCTCCCCGGGACTCAAAGGCACAGATACGCAGTATTTT.

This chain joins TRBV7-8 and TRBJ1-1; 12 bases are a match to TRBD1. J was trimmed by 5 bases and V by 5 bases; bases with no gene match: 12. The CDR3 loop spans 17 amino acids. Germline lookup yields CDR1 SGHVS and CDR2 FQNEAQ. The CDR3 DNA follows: TGTGCCAGCAGCCGCAACCGGGACAGGGGGCGAGGGACTGAAGCTTTCTTT. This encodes CASSRNRDRGRGTEAFF.

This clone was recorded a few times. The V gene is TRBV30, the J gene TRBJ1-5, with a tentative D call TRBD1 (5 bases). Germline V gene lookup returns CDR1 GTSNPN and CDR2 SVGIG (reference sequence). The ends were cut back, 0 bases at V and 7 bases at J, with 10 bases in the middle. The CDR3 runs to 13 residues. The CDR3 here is CAWSVRGEQPQHF. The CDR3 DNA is TGTGCCTGGAGTGTACGGGGGGAACAGCCCCAGCATTTT.

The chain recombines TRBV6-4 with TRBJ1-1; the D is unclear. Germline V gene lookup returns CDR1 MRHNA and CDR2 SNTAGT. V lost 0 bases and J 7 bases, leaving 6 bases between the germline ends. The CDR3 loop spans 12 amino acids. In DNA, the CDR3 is TGTGCCAGCAGTGACTCACGGGGTGAAGCTTTCTTT. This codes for CASSDSRGEAFF.

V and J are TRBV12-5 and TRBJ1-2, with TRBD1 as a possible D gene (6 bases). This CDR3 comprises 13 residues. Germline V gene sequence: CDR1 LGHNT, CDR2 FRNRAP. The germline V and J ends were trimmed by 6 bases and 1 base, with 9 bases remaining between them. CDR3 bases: TGTGCTAGTGGATCGGACAGTAACTATGGCTACACCTTC. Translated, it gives CASGSDSNYGYTF.

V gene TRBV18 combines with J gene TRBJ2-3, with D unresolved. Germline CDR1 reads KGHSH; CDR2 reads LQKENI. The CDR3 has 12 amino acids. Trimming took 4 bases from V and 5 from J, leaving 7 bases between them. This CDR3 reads CASSLLLDTQYF. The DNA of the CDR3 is TGTGCCAGCTCACTCCTATTAGATACGCAGTATTTT.

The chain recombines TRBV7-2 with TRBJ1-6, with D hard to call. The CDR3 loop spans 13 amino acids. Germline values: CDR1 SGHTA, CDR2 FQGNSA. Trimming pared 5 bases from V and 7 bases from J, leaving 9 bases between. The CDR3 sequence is CASSKIGNSPLHF. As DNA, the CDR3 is TGTGCCAGCAGCAAAATTGGCAATTCACCCCTCCACTTT.

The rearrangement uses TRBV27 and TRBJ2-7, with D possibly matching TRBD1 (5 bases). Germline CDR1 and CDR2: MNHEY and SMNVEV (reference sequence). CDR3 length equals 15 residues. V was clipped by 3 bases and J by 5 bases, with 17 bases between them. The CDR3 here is CASSFSPDWGDEQYF. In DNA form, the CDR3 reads TGTGCCAGCAGTTTCTCCCCGGATTGGGGCGACGAGCAGTACTTC.

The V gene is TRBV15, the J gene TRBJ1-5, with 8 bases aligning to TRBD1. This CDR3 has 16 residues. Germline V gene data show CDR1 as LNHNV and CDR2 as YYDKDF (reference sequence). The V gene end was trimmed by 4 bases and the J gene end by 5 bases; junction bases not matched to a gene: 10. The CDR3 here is CATSISSRGPDQPQHF. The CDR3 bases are TGTGCCACCAGCATTTCAAGCAGGGGGCCTGATCAGCCCCAGCATTTT. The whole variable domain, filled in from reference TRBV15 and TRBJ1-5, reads DAMVIQNPRYQVTQFGKPVTLSCSQTLNHNVMYWYQQKSSQAPKLLFHYYDKDFNNEADTPDNFQSRRPNTSFCFLDIRSPGLGDTAMYLCATSISSRGPDQPQHFGDGTRLSIL.

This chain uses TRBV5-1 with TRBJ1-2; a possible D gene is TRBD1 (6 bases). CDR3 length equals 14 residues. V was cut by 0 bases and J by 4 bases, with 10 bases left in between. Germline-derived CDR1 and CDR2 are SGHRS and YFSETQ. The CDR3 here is CASSLALTGYGYTF. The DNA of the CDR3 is TGCGCCAGCAGCTTGGCCTTGACAGGCTATGGCTACACCTTC.

The CDR3, as DNA: TGTGCCAGCAGAATGGACAGGCGGGCTGAAGCTTTCTTT. Its translation: CASRMDRRAEAFF. This chain uses TRBV7-3 with TRBJ1-1; 7 nucleotides match TRBD1. This CDR3 region has 13 residues. CDR1 is SGHTA, CDR2 FQGTGA, per germline. V gave up 6 bases and J gave up 6 bases; unmatched junction bases: 7.

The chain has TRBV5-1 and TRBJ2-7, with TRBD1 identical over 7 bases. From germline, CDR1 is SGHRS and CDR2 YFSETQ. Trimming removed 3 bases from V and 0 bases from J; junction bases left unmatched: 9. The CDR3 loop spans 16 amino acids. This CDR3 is CASSSQPGTASYEQYF. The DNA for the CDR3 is TGCGCCAGCAGCTCTCAGCCCGGGACAGCCTCCTACGAGCAGTACTTC.